Shown below are 23 T cell receptor beta chains from a single sample sequenced in a study of cytotoxic CD8 clonotypes in ibrutinib-treated CLL. The method was immunoSEQ multiplex PCR; TCRdb's version includes in-frame clones alone and lacks a portion of them. The table lists more than 300,000 clones, almost 80% of them singletons. The sequencing here drew on PBMCs, taken before ibrutinib treatment. These receptors all stem from a human donor with chronic lymphocytic leukemia.

This clone was recorded once. CDR3 nucleotides: TGTGCCAGCAGTTCCCGTCGGTCTAGCACAGATACGCAGTATTTT. Translation gives CASSSRRSSTDTQYF. The chain employs TRBV6-6 and TRBJ2-3; D gene uncertain. Trimming removed 4 bases at V and 0 bases at J, with 11 bases between. Germline V gives CDR1 MNHNY, CDR2 SVGAGI (reference sequence). This CDR3 contains 15 residues.

This clone was observed a single time. The chain links TRBV28 to TRBJ2-7; tentative D call: TRBD1 (6 bases). Germline CDR1 reads MDHEN; CDR2 reads SYDVKM. The CDR3 runs to 15 residues. Trimming shortened V by 5 bases and J by 0 bases, and 14 bases separated the two germline ends. CDR3: CASSSPGQNSYEQYF. The CDR3 DNA follows: TGTGCCAGCAGTAGTCCGGGACAAAACTCCTACGAGCAGTACTTC.

This clone occurred once. The chain combines TRBV2 with TRBJ1-5, with a weak D call TRBD1 (5 bases). Germline loops: CDR1 SNHLY, CDR2 FYNNEI. There are 13 residues in the CDR3. V was shortened by 6 bases and J by 7 bases, with 13 bases between the two germline ends. The CDR3 sequence: CASSQTREQPQHF. The CDR3 DNA reads as TGTGCCAGCAGCCAGACCAGGGAACAGCCCCAGCATTTT.

The chain joins TRBV5-1 to TRBJ2-1, with D hard to call. The V end was cut by 4 bases, the J end by 5 bases, with 19 bases between. The length of the CDR3 is 16 residues. The V gene's germline CDR1 is SGHRS and CDR2 YFSETQ. CDR3 loop: CASSPIPLRVDNEQFF. The CDR3 DNA follows: TGCGCCAGCAGCCCCATCCCGCTCCGGGTGGACAATGAGCAGTTCTTC.

The chain combines TRBV7-9 with TRBJ2-5; D may match TRBD1 or TRBD2 (5 bases each). Germline V CDR1 and CDR2: SEHNR, FQNEAQ (reference sequence). The CDR3 is 14 amino acids. The V and J ends lost 2 bases and 5 bases respectively, with 12 bases between them. CDR3 region: CASSLIGKGETQYF. The CDR3 DNA is TGTGCCAGCAGCTTAATCGGGAAGGGGGAGACCCAGTACTTC.

The chain recombines TRBV4-2 with TRBJ1-6; TRBD1 might be the D (5 bases). The CDR3 totals 15 residues. The V end was cut by 1 base, the J end by 7 bases, with 11 bases between. CDR1 and CDR2 from the germline V gene are LGHNA and YNFKEQ. The CDR3 DNA reads TGTGCCAGCAGCCAAGTTATCCAGGGAAATTCACCCCTCCACTTT. It yields the protein CASSQVIQGNSPLHF.

The chain is built from TRBV11-2 and TRBJ2-7; 7 nucleotides line up with TRBD2. Germline CDR1 SGHAT, CDR2 FQNNGV. The V segment lost 6 bases and the J segment 0 bases; nucleotides outside the gene matches: 11. The CDR3 runs 16 residues. The CDR3 loop is CASRPMRGGISYEQYF. CDR3 DNA sequence: TGTGCCAGCAGACCAATGAGGGGAGGGATCTCCTACGAGCAGTACTTC. The full variable domain, with the rest looked up from reference TRBV11-2 and TRBJ2-7, is EAGVAQSPRYKIIEKRQSVAFWCNPISGHATLYWYQQILGQGPKLLIQFQNNGVVDDSQLPKDRFSAERLKGVDSTLKIQPAKLEDSAVYLCASRPMRGGISYEQYFGPGTRLTVT.

The chain employs TRBV25-1 and TRBJ2-7; TRBD1 aligns across 10 bases. Trimming took 1 base from V and 3 from J; bases not matched to a gene: 9. There are 17 residues in the CDR3. The germline V gene encodes CDR1 MGHDK and CDR2 SYGVNS. The CDR3 is CASSEFGIGTGVYEQYF. The DNA of the CDR3 is TGTGCCAGCAGTGAATTCGGAATCGGGACAGGGGTCTACGAGCAGTACTTC.

The chain joins TRBV19 to TRBJ2-5; 9 bases are shared with TRBD2. V trimming: 6 bases; J trimming: 5 bases; junction bases outside the gene matches: 10. Germline lookup yields CDR1 LNHDA and CDR2 SQIVND (reference sequence). This CDR3 comprises 15 residues. The CDR3 spells CASSPRREGRETQYF. The CDR3, as DNA: TGTGCCAGTAGCCCTCGGCGGGAGGGCCGGGAGACCCAGTACTTC.

The rearrangement uses TRBV5-1 and TRBJ2-7; D gene uncertain. The CDR3 runs 16 residues. Trimming shortened V by 4 bases and J by 4 bases, and 21 bases separated the two germline ends. CDR1 and CDR2 (germline): SGHRS, YFSETQ. The CDR3: CASSPGVADQPYEQYF. The CDR3 DNA sequence: TGCGCCAGCAGCCCCGGAGTGGCGGATCAACCGTACGAGCAGTACTTC.

The chain uses TRBV27 and TRBJ2-5; 8 bases are shared with TRBD2. The junction had 5 bases not matched to a gene; V was cut back by 3 bases and J by 2 bases. The CDR3 has 15 amino acids. Germline CDR1 is MNHEY and CDR2 is SMNVEV (reference sequence). The CDR3 region is CASSFSPGGQETQYF. CDR3 nucleotides: TGTGCCAGCAGTTTTTCTCCGGGAGGGCAAGAGACCCAGTACTTC.

This chain connects TRBV5-1 to TRBJ2-7, with TRBD1 matching 8 bases. V shed 0 bases and J 5 bases; nucleotides not matched to a gene: 7. CDR3 size: 15 residues. CDR1 is SGHRS, CDR2 YFSETQ, per germline. This CDR3 reads CASSLDGQGVDEQYF. DNA for the CDR3: TGCGCCAGCAGCTTGGACGGACAGGGAGTGGACGAGCAGTACTTC.

J is TRBJ2-1 and V is TRBV9; D gene uncertain. This CDR3 has 15 residues. CDR1 and CDR2 from the germline V gene are SGDLS and YYNGEE. V lost 2 bases and J 0 bases, leaving 9 bases between the germline ends. The CDR3 is CASSVTQSSYNEQFF. The CDR3 nucleotides are TGTGCCAGCAGCGTTACTCAGAGCTCCTACAATGAGCAGTTCTTC.

The chain combines TRBV7-3 with TRBJ2-3; TRBD2 aligns across 7 bases. CDR1 and CDR2 from the germline V gene are SGHTA and FQGTGA. CDR3 length: 16 amino acids. V lost 1 base to trimming and J lost 2 bases; unmatched junction nucleotides: 6. The chain's CDR3 is CASSLMGGSVTDTQYF. The CDR3 bases are TGTGCCAGCAGCTTAATGGGCGGGAGTGTCACAGATACGCAGTATTTT. Full variable domain (outside the CDR3, taken from reference TRBV7-3 and TRBJ2-3): GAGVSQTPSNKVTEKGKYVELRCDPISGHTALYWYRQSLGQGPEFLIYFQGTGAADDSGLPNDRFFAVRPEGSVSTLKIQRTERGDSAVYLCASSLMGGSVTDTQYFGPGTRLTVL.

Ten or more counts support this clone. The J gene is TRBJ2-7, the V gene TRBV2; tentative D call: TRBD1 (6 bases). Germline values: CDR1 SNHLY, CDR2 FYNNEI. V lost 3 bases and J lost 3, with 6 bases in between. This CDR3 is 12 amino acids long. In DNA, the CDR3 is TGTGCCAGCAGTGACAGGGGCTACGAGCAGTACTTC. This encodes CASSDRGYEQYF.

V is TRBV5-1 and J is TRBJ2-7; unclear D gene. The CDR3 length is 14 residues. V was trimmed by 1 base and J by 2 bases, leaving 10 bases between them. Per the germline V gene, CDR1 is SGHRS and CDR2 is YFSETQ. The CDR3 bases are TGCGCCAGCAGCTTGATAGGGTTTACCTACGAGCAGTACTTC. It translates to CASSLIGFTYEQYF.

CDR3 coding DNA: TGTGCCAGCAGGGTAACGGGACGGAGGAACACTGAAGCTTTCTTT. Its protein product is CASRVTGRRNTEAFF. The chain links TRBV5-6 to TRBJ1-1, with a tentative D call TRBD1 (5 bases). V lost 5 bases to trimming and J lost 1 base, with 15 bases between them. CDR1 is SGHDT and CDR2 is YYEEEE in the germline V gene. The CDR3 totals 15 residues.

The gene calls are TRBV7-9 and TRBJ2-5; D is unresolved. The V gene's germline CDR1 is SEHNR and CDR2 FQNEAQ (reference sequence). This CDR3 region has 12 residues. The V end lost 2 bases, the J end lost 4 bases, and 5 bases lay between the germline ends. The CDR3 DNA reads as TGTGCCAGCAGCTTATTACCAGAGACCCAGTACTTC. The encoded protein is CASSLLPETQYF.

V usage is TRBV7-8 and J usage is TRBJ2-2; no clear D. Germline CDR1 SGHVS, CDR2 FQNEAQ. This CDR3 region has 13 residues. Trimming left V 4 bases short and J 5 bases short, with 8 bases between. The CDR3 region is CASSSVATGELFF. Written as DNA, the CDR3 is TGTGCCAGCAGCTCTGTAGCAACCGGGGAGCTGTTTTTT.

This chain uses TRBV6-5 with TRBJ1-1; D uncertain. CDR3 length: 15 residues. Germline V lookup: CDR1 MNHEY, CDR2 SVGAGI. V lost 3 bases and J 0 bases, leaving 11 bases between the germline ends. CDR3 residues: CASSYLAAVNTEAFF. The CDR3 nucleotides are TGTGCCAGCAGTTATTTGGCGGCCGTGAACACTGAAGCTTTCTTT.

This chain links TRBV6-5 with TRBJ2-3; D not resolved. The germline gives CDR1 MNHEY, CDR2 SVGAGI. This CDR3 has 14 residues. Trimming removed 4 bases from V and 0 bases from J, with 8 bases in between. CDR3 sequence reads: CASSWLDSTDTQYF. The CDR3, as DNA: TGTGCCAGCAGTTGGCTGGATAGCACAGATACGCAGTATTTT.

The rearrangement joins TRBV25-1 to TRBJ2-5, with D possibly being TRBD1 (7 bases). V dropped 4 bases and J dropped 5 bases, with 14 bases sitting between them. The germline V gene has CDR1 MGHDK and CDR2 SYGVNS. This CDR3 has 14 residues. The CDR3 region has the DNA TGTGCCAGCAGTGCGTATTCAGGGGGGGAGACCCAGTACTTC. Residues: CASSAYSGGETQYF.

This clone was found a few times. The V and J genes are TRBV7-6 and TRBJ2-7; D possibly corresponds to TRBD1 (6 bases). The CDR3 length is 14 residues. CDR1 SGHVS and CDR2 FNYEAQ come from the germline V gene. V lost 5 bases, J lost 5 bases, and 16 bases lay in between. CDR3 in amino acids: CASSAQGSGDEQYF. The CDR3 coding sequence is TGTGCCAGCAGCGCCCAGGGGTCCGGTGACGAGCAGTACTTC.